Below, one T cell receptor (beta chain) is given with its context. CDR3 length equals 15 residues. Germline values: CDR1 MNHEY, CDR2 SMNVEV (reference sequence). The V end was cut by 7 bases, the J end by 6 bases, with 19 bases between. Per the original methods: Reference gene primer amplification gave estimated nucleated cell counts. The assay was immunoSEQ multiplex PCR, and TCRdb's table has in-frame clones only and misses some. The DNA was the basis for D and trimming; V, J and clone size are from that table. Seen here are 300,000 to 400,000 clones, approximately 89% observed once, and the top ten hold around 3.5%. This sample is part of a study of blood T cell repertoires in COVID-19. Background on the study: Sources were T cells, B-cell-depleted T cells, or PBMCs; the material itself was cDNA or gDNA.

Sequenced sample: peripheral blood. The origin of this receptor is a woman aged 18 to 35 who had recovered from COVID-19. V is TRBV27 and J is TRBJ1-5; D possibly corresponds to TRBD1 (5 bases). This CDR3 reads CASKLSPGDRQPQHF. The CDR3 DNA is TGTGCCAGCAAACTAAGTCCGGGGGACCGTCAGCCCCAGCATTTT.